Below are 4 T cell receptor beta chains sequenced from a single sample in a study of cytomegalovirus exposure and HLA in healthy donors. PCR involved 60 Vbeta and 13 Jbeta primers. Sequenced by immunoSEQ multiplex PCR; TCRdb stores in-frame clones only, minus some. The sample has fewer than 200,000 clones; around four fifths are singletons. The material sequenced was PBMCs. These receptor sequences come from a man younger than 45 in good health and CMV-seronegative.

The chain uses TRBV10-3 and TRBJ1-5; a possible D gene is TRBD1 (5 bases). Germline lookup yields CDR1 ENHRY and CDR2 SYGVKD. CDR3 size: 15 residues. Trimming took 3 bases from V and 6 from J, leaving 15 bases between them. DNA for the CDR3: TGTGCCATCAGTGAAGCAGGGATTGAAGCTCAGCCCCAGCATTTT. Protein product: CAISEAGIEAQPQHF.

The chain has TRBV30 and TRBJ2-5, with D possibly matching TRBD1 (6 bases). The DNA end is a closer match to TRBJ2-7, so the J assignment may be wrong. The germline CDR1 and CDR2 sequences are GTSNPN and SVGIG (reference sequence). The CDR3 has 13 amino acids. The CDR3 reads CASADSFSYEQYF. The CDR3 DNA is TGTGCCTCCGCGGACAGCTTTTCCTACGAGCAGTACTTC.

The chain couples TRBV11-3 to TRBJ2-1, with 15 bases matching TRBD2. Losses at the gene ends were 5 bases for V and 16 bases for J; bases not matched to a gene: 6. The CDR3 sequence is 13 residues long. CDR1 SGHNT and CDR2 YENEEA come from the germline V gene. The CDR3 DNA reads TGTGCCAGCAGCCGAGGGACTAGCGGGAGGACCTTCTTC. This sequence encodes CASSRGTSGRTFF.

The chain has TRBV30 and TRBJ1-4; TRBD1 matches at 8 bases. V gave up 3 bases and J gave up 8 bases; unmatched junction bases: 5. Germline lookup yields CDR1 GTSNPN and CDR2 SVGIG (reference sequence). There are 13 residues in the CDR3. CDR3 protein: CAWRGQGREKLFF. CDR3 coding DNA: TGTGCCTGGAGAGGACAGGGTCGGGAAAAACTGTTTTTT.